These T cell receptor beta chains were read from a single sample in a study of cytomegalovirus exposure and HLA in healthy donors. TCRdb keeps only in-frame clones here, not all; method: immunoSEQ multiplex PCR. The table shows 100,000 to 120,000 clones, with about 83% occurring only once. The sequencing input was PBMCs. The receptors were sampled from a man between 18 and 29 years old in good health and CMV-seronegative. Both conserved end residues are part of each CDR3. The D gene is left open where the match is weak. Size is omitted from some rows. Given values are once, few, many or a class for expanded clones.

j_call v_call d_call clone_size cdr3_aa cdr3_nt
TRBJ1-4 TRBV5-1 TRBD1 - CASSPMIGQGANEKLFF TGCGCCAGCAGCCCCATGATCGGCCAGGGGGCTAATGAAAAACTGTTTTTT
TRBJ2-7 TRBV25-1 - - CASSGHMEQYF TGTGCCAGCAGTGGACACATGGAGCAGTACTTC
TRBJ1-2 TRBV6-5 - few CASSLQGRGYTF TGTGCCAGCAGTCTACAGGGTCGGGGCTACACCTTC
TRBJ2-1 TRBV29-1 - - CSVVRGEQFF TGCAGCGTTGTTAGGGGTGAGCAGTTCTTC
TRBJ1-5 TRBV4-3 - few CASSLSVRNQPQHF TGCGCCAGCAGTCTTAGCGTGCGCAATCAGCCCCAGCATTTT
TRBJ2-7 TRBV21-1 - - CASSADRGPYEQYF TGTGCCAGCAGCGCAGACAGGGGACCCTACGAGCAGTACTTC
TRBJ2-2 TRBV5-5 TRBD2 - CASSLRTSGSVGELFF TGTGCCAGCAGCTTGAGAACTAGCGGGAGCGTCGGGGAGCTGTTTTTT
TRBJ1-5 TRBV6-5 - - CATRTWQGKEPQHF TGTGCCACCCGGACGTGGCAGGGAAAGGAGCCCCAGCATTTT
TRBJ2-7 TRBV30 - - CAWSSSYEQYF TGTGCCTGGAGCAGCTCCTACGAGCAGTACTTC
TRBJ1-5 TRBV19 - - CASSPGGAGNQPQHF TGTGCCAGTAGCCCGGGGGGCGCAGGCAATCAGCCCCAGCATTTT
TRBJ2-7 TRBV5-4 - - CASSLRTRSYEQYF TGTGCCAGCAGCCTCCGTACTAGATCCTACGAGCAGTACTTC
TRBJ2-3 TRBV6-5 TRBD2 - CASSSLSGRRADTQYF TGTGCCAGCAGTTCCCTTAGCGGGAGGCGCGCAGATACGCAGTATTTT
TRBJ1-1 TRBV7-2 TRBD1 once CASSRQGSTEAFF TGTGCCAGCAGTCGACAGGGCAGCACTGAAGCTTTCTTT
TRBJ1-2 TRBV12-5 - few CASGFGRAYGYTF TGTGCTAGTGGCTTTGGGAGGGCCTATGGCTACACCTTC
TRBJ1-1 TRBV11-3 TRBD1 - CASSFSGQVTPEAFF TGTGCCAGCAGCTTTTCGGGACAGGTCACCCCTGAAGCTTTCTTT
TRBJ2-1 TRBV6-5 - once CASSYGHGGDQGQFF TGTGCCAGCAGTTATGGGCACGGCGGGGATCAGGGCCAGTTCTTC
TRBJ2-3 TRBV19 TRBD2 - CASSLSGSTDTQYF TGTGCCAGTAGTCTAAGCGGGAGTACAGATACGCAGTATTTT
TRBJ2-7 TRBV7-9 TRBD2 - CASSLGLAGQDYEQYF TGTGCCAGCAGCTTAGGACTAGCGGGCCAGGACTACGAGCAGTACTTC
TRBJ1-5 TRBV30 - - CAWTSGGGGQPQHF TGTGCCTGGACTTCTGGTGGGGGAGGGCAGCCCCAGCATTTT
TRBJ2-3 TRBV6-5 TRBD1 few CASSDRVADTQYF TGTGCCAGCAGTGACAGGGTTGCAGATACGCAGTATTTT
TRBJ2-1 TRBV30 - - CAWSSSYNEQFF TGTGCCTGGAGTTCGAGCTACAATGAGCAGTTCTTC
TRBJ1-1 TRBV28 TRBD1 - CASREGQPMNTEAFF TGTGCCAGCAGAGAGGGACAGCCAATGAACACTGAAGCTTTCTTT
TRBJ2-7 TRBV7-9 TRBD2 - CASSLGAGVQWLTFREQYF TGTGCCAGCAGCTTGGGCGCGGGGGTGCAATGGCTTACGTTTCGGGAGCAGTACTTC